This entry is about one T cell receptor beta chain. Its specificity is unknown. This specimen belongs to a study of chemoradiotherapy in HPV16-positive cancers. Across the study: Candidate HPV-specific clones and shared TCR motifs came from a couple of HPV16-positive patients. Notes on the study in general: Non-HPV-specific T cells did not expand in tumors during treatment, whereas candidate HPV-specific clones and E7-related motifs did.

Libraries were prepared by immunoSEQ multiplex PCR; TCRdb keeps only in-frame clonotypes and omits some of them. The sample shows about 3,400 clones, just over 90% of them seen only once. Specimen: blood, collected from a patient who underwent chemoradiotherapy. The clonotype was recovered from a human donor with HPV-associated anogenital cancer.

The CDR3 is CASSHGIYGYTF. CDR3 nucleotide sequence: TGTGCCAGTAGCCACGGGATCTATGGCTACACCTTC. The chain couples TRBV19 to TRBJ1-2; D not resolved. The ends were cut back, 6 bases at V and 4 bases at J, with 9 bases in the middle. Germline loops: CDR1 LNHDA, CDR2 SQIVND (reference sequence). The length of the CDR3 is 12 residues.